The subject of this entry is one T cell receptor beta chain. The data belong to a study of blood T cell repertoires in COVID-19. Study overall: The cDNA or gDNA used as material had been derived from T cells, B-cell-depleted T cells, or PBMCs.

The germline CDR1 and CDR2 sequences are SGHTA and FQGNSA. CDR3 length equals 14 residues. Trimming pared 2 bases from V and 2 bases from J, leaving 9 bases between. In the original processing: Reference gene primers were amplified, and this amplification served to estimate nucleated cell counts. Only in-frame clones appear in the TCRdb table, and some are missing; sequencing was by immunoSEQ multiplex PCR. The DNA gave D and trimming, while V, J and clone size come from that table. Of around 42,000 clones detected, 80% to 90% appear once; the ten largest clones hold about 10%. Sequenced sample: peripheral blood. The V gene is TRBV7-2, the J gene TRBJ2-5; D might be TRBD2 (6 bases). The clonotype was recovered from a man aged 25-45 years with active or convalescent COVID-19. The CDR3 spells CASSLSAGQETQYF. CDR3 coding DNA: TGTGCCAGCAGCTTATCGGCGGGACAAGAGACCCAGTACTTC.